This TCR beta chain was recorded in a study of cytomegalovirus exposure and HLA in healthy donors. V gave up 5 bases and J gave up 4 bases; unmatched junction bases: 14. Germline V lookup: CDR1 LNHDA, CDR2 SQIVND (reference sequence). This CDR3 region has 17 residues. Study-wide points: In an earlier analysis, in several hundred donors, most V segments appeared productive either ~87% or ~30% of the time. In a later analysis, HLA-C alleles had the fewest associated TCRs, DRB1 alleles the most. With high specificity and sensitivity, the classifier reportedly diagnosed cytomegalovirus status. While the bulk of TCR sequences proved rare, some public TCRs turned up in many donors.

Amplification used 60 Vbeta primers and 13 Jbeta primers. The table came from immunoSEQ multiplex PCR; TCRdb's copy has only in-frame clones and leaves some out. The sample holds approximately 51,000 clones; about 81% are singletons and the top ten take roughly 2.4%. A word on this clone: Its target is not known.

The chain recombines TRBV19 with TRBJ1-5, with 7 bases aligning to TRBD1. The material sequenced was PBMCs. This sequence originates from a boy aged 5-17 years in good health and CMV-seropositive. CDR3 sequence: CASSPSPGQLVNQPQHF. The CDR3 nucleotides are TGTGCCAGTAGTCCCTCTCCGGGACAGCTTGTAAATCAGCCCCAGCATTTT.